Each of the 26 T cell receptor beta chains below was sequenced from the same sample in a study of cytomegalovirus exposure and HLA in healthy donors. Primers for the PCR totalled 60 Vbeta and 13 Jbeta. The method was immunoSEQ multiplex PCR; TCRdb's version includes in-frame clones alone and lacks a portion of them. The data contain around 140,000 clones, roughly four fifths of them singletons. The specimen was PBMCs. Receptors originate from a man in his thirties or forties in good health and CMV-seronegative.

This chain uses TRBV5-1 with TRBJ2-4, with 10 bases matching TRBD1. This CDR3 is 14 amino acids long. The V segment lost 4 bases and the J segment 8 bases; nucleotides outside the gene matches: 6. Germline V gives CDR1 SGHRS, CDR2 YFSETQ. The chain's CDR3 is CASSPWTGGDIQYF. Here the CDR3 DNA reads TGCGCCAGCAGCCCGTGGACAGGGGGGGACATTCAGTACTTC.

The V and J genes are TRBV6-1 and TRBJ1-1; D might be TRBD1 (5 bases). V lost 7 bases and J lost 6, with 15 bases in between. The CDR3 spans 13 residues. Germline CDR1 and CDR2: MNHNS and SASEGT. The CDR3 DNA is TGTGCCAGCACCCTTATCAGGGAGGCTGAAGCTTTCTTT. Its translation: CASTLIREAEAFF.

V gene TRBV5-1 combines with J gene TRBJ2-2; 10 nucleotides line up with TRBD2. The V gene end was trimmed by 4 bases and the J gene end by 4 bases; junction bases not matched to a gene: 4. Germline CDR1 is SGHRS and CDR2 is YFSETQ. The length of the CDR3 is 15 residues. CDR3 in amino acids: CASSPSSGGTGELFF. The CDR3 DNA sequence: TGCGCCAGCAGCCCGTCTAGCGGGGGCACCGGGGAGCTGTTTTTT.

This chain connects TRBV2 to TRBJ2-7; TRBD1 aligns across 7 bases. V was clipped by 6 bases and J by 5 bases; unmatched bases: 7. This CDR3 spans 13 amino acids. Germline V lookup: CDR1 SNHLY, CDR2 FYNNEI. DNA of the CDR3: TGTGCCAGCAGGACAGGGATGTCCCACGAGCAGTACTTC. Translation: CASRTGMSHEQYF.

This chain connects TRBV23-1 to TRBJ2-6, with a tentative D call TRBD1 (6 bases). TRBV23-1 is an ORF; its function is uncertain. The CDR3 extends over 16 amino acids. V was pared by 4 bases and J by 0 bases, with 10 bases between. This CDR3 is CASSPRGSSGANVLTF. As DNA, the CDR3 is TGCGCCAGCAGTCCCAGGGGAAGCTCTGGGGCCAACGTCCTGACTTTC.

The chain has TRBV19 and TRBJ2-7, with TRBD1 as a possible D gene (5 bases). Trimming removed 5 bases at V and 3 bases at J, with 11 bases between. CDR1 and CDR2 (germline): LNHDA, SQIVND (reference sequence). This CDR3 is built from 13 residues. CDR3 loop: CASSSSGYYEQYF. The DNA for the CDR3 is TGTGCCAGTAGTTCCTCAGGGTACTACGAGCAGTACTTC.

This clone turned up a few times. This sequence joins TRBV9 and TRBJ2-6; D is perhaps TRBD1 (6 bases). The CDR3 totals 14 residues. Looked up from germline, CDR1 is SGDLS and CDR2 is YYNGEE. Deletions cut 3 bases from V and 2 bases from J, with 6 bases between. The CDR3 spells CASSEGAGANVLTF. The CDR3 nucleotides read TGTGCCAGCAGCGAGGGGGCTGGGGCCAACGTCCTGACTTTC. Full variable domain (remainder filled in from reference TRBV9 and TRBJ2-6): DSGVTQTPKHLITATGQRVTLRCSPRSGDLSVYWYQQSLDQGLQFLIQYYNGEERAKGNILERFSAQQFPDLHSELNLSSLELGDSALYFCASSEGAGANVLTFGAGSRLTVL.

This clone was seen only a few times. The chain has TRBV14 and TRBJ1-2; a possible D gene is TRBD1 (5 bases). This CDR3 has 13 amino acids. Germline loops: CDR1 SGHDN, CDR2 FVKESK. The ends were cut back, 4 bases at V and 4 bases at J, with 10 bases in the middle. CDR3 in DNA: TGTGCCAGCAGCCCTCAGGGTGGCTATGGCTACACCTTC. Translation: CASSPQGGYGYTF.

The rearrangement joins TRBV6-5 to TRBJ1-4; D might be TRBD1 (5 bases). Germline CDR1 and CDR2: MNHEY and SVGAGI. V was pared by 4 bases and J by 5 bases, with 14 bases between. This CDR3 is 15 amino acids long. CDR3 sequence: CASSSPGLMNEKLFF. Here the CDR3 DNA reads TGTGCCAGCAGTTCCCCGGGACTGATGAATGAAAAACTGTTTTTT.

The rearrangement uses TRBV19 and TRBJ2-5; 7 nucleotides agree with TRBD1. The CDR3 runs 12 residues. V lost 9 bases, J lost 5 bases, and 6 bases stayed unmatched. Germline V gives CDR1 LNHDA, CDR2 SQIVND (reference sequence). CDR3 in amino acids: CASRGMGETQYF. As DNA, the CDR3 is TGTGCCAGCAGGGGGATGGGGGAGACCCAGTACTTC.

CDR3 in amino acids: CATQRVSSYNEQFF. The CDR3 region has the DNA TGTGCCACCCAGCGGGTCAGCTCCTACAATGAGCAGTTCTTC. V gene TRBV27 combines with J gene TRBJ2-1, with D possibly being TRBD2 (6 bases). The CDR3 is 14 residues long. Germline CDR1 reads MNHEY; CDR2 reads SMNVEV (reference sequence). The V end was cut by 10 bases, the J end by 0 bases, with 13 bases between.

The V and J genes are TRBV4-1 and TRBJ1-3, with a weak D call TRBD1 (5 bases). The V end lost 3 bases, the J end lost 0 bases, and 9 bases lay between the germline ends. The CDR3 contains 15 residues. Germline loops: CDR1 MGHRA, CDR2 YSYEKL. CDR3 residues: CASSQLTASGNTIYF. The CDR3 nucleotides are TGCGCCAGCAGCCAGCTGACAGCCTCTGGAAACACCATATATTTT.

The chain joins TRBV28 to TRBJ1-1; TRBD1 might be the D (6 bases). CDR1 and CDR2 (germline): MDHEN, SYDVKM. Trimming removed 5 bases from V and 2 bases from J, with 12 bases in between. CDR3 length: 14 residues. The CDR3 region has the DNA TGTGCCAGCAGTCCCGGACAGAGCAACACTGAAGCTTTCTTT. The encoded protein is CASSPGQSNTEAFF.

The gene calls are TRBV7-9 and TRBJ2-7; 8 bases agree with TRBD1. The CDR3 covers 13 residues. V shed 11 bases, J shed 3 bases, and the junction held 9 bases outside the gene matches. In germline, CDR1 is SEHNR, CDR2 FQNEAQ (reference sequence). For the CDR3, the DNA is TGTGCCGGCGGACAGGGAGGAATCTACGAGCAGTACTTC. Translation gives CAGGQGGIYEQYF. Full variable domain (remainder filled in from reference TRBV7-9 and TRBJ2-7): DTGVSQNPRHKITKRGQNVTFRCDPISEHNRLYWYRQTLGQGPEFLTYFQNEAQLEKSRLLSDRFSAERPKGSFSTLEIQRTEQGDSAMYLCAGGQGGIYEQYFGPGTRLTVT.

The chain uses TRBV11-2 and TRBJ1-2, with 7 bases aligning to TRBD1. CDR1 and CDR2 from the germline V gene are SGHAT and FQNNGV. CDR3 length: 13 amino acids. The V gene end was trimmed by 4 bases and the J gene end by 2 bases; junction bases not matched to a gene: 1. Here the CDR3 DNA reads TGTGCCAGCAGCTCACAGGGGAACTATGGCTACACCTTC. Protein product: CASSSQGNYGYTF.

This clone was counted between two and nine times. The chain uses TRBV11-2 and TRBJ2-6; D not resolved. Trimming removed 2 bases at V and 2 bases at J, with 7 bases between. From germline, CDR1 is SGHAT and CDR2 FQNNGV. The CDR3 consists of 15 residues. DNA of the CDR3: TGTGCCAGCAGCTTAAGGAGTGCTGGGGCCAACGTCCTGACTTTC. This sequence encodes CASSLRSAGANVLTF.

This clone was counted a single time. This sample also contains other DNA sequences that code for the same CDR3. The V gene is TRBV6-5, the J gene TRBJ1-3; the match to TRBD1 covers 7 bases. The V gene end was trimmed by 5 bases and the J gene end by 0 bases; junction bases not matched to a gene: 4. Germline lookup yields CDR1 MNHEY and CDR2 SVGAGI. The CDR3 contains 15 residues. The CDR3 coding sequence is TGTGCCAGCAGTCCGGACAGGTCCTCTGGAAACACCATATATTTT. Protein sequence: CASSPDRSSGNTIYF.

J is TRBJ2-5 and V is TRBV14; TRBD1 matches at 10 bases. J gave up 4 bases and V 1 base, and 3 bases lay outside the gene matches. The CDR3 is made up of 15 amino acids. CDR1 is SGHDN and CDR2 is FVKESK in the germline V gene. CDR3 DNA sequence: TGTGCCAGCAGCCAAGGGACAGGGGGAGGAGAGACCCAGTACTTC. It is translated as CASSQGTGGGETQYF.

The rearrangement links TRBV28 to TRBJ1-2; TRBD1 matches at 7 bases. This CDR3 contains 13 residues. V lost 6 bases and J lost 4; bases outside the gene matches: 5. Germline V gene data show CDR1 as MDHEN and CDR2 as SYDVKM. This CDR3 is CASSPGQVYGYTF. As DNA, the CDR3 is TGTGCCAGCAGCCCCGGACAGGTCTATGGCTACACCTTC.

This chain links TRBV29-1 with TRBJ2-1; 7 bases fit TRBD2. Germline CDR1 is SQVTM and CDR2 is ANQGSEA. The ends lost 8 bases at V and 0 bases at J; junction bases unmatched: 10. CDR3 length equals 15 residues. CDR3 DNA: TGCAGCACCCCAAGCGGGGCTAGCTCCTACAATGAGCAGTTCTTC. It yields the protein CSTPSGASSYNEQFF.

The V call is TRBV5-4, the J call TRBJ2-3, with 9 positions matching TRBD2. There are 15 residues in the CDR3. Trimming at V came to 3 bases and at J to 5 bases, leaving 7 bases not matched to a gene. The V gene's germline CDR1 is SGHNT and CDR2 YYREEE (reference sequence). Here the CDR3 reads CASSYAGGPIDTQYF. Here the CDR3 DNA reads TGTGCCAGCAGCTATGCGGGGGGGCCGATAGATACGCAGTATTTT.

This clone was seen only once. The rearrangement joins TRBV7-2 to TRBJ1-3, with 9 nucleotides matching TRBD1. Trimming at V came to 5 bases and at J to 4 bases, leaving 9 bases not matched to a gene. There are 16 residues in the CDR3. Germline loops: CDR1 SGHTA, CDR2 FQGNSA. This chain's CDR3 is CASSPAQGARGNTIYF. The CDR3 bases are TGTGCCAGCAGCCCAGCACAGGGGGCGAGGGGAAACACCATATATTTT.

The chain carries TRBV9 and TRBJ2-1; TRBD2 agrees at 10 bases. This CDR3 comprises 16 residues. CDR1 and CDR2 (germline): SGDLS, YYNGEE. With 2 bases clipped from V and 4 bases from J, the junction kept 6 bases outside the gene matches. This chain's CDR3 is CASSVGGLADYNEQFF. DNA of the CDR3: TGTGCCAGCAGCGTTGGAGGACTAGCGGATTACAATGAGCAGTTCTTC.

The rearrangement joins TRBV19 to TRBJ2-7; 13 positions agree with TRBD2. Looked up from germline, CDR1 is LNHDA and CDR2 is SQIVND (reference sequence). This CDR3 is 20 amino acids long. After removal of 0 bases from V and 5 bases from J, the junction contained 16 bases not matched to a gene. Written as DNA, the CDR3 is TGTGCCAGTAGTATAGATGACGAAGCGGAGGGACTAGCGGGATGCCACGAGCAGTACTTC. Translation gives CASSIDDEAEGLAGCHEQYF.

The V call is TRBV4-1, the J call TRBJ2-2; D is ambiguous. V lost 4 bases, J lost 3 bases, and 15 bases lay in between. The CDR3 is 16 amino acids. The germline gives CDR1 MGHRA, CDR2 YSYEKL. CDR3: CASSPTQRSYTGELFF. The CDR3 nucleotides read TGCGCCAGCAGCCCCACCCAACGGAGCTACACCGGGGAGCTGTTTTTT.

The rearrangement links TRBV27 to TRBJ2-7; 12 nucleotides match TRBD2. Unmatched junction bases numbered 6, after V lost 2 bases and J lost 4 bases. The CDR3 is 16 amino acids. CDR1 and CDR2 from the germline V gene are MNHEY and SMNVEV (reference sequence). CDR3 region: CASSLNVLAGGYEQYF. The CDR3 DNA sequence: TGTGCCAGCAGTTTAAACGTCCTAGCGGGAGGGTACGAGCAGTACTTC.